The T cell receptor beta chain under discussion was sequenced for a study of identical twins. Regarding the study as a whole: For cord blood, abundant beta clonotypes had fewer insertions, unlike memory repertoires, which showed none. Out-of-frame TCR alpha sharing observed in monozygotic twins exceeded model estimates.

With template switching, a universal primer site was added, and the cDNA carried unique molecular identifiers. MiXCR, applied by TCRdb to the 5' RACE reads, yields one record per CDR3 protein. The sample includes 500,000 to 650,000 distinct CDR3 sequences, less than 9% of them seen just once. Germline CDR1 SGHRS, CDR2 YFSETQ. V shed 5 bases, J shed 6 bases, and the junction held 14 bases outside the gene matches. The CDR3 has 19 residues. This clonotype was observed many times. The antigen is not known. Another study also made use of these data, one on yellow fever vaccine responses in identical twins. This second study notes: After vaccination, twins' T cell response reportedly seemed partly convergent, partly personalized.

The rearrangement uses TRBV5-1 and TRBJ2-1, with 16 bases aligning to TRBD2. The clonotype comes from a woman aged 18-35 years in good health. The material sequenced was PBMCs. In DNA form, the CDR3 reads TGCGCCAGCAGTTGGGGACTAGCGGGAGGGCCCTCGAATTCCAATGAGCAGTTCTTC. Translation: CASSWGLAGGPSNSNEQFF.